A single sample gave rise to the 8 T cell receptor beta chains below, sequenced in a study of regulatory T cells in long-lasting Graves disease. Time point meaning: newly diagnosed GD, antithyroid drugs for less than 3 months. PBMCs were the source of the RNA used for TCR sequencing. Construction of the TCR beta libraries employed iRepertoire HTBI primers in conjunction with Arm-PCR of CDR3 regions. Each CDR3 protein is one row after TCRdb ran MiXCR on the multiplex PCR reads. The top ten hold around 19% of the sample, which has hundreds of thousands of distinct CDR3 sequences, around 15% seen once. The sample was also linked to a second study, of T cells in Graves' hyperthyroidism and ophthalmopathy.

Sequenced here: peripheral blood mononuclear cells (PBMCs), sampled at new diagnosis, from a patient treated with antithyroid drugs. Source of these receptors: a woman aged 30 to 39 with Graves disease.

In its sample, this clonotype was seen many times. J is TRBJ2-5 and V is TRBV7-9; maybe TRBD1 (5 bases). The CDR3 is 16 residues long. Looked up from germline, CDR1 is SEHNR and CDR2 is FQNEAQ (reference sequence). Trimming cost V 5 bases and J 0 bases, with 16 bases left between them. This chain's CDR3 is CASSRLSRGNQETQYF. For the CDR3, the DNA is TGTGCCAGCAGCCGACTCTCTAGGGGAAACCAAGAGACCCAGTACTTC.

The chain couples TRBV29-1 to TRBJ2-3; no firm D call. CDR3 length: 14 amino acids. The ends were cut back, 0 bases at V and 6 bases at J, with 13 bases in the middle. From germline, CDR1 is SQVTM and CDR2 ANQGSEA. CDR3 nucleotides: TGCAGCGTTGAAGATCGAGAGAATCTGGATACGCAGTATTTT. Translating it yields CSVEDRENLDTQYF.

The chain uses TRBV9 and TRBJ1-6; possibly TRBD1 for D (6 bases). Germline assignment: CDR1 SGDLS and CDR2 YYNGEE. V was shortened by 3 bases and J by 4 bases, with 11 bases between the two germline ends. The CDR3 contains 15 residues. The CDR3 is CASSAEGQYNSPLHF. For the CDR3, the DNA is TGTGCCAGCAGCGCTGAAGGACAGTATAATTCACCCCTCCACTTT.

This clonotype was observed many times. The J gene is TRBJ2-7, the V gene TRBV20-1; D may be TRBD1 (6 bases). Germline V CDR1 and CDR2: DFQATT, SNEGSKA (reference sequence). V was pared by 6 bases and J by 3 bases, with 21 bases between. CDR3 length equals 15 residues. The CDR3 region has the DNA TGCAGTGCCAGTCGGACCCGGACAGCAAACTACGAGCAGTACTTC. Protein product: CSASRTRTANYEQYF.

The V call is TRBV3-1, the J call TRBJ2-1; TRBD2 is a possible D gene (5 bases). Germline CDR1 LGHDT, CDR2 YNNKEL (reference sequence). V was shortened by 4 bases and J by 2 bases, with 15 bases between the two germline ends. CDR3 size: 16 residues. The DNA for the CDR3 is TGTGCCAGCAGCCTTAGGGAGAGTCCTCCCTACAATGAGCAGTTCTTC. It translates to CASSLRESPPYNEQFF.

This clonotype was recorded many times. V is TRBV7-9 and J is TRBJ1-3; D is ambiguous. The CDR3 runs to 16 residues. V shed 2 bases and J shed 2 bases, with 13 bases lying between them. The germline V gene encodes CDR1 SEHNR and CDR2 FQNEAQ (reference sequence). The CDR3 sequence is CASSLWVGRAGNTIYF. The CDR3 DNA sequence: TGTGCCAGCAGCTTATGGGTCGGACGAGCTGGAAACACCATATATTTT.

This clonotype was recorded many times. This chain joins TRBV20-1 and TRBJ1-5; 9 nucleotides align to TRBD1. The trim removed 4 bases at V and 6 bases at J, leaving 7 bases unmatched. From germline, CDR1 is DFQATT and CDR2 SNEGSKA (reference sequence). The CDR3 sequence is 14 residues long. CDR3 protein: CSANRDREGQPQHF. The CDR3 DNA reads TGCAGTGCTAACCGGGACAGGGAGGGTCAGCCCCAGCATTTT.

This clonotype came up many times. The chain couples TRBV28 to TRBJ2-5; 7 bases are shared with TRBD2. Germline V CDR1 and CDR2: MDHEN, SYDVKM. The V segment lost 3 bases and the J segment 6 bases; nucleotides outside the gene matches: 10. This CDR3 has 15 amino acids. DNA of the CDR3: TGTGCCAGCAGTTTTGGGAGGGCAGGGAAAAAGACCCAGTACTTC. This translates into CASSFGRAGKKTQYF.